This T cell receptor beta chain was sequenced during a study of T cell changes during pregnancy in multiple sclerosis. This CDR3 comprises 14 residues. In germline, CDR1 is MNHEY, CDR2 SMNVEV (reference sequence). J gave up 4 bases and V 5 bases, and 6 bases lay outside the gene matches. The repertoire was sequenced with immunoSEQ multiplex PCR; TCRdb's copy has only in-frame clones and lacks some. The data show 55,000 to 80,000 clones, 90% to 95% seen once. This TCR was sampled from a female donor with multiple sclerosis, enrolled in a pregnancy study. The input for sequencing was CD8+ T cells from peripheral blood mononuclear cells, taken in the second trimester of pregnancy. The chain uses TRBV27 and TRBJ2-3, with 7 bases that match TRBD1. CDR3 sequence reads: CASSRQGWPDTQYF. CDR3 nucleotide sequence: TGTGCCAGCAGTCGACAGGGTTGGCCAGATACGCAGTATTTT.